The clone carrying this T cell receptor beta chain was counted many times. Its antigen remains unidentified. The V and J ends lost 6 bases and 2 bases respectively, with 13 bases between them. The CDR3 loop spans 15 amino acids. Germline lookup yields CDR1 LNHDA and CDR2 SQIVND (reference sequence). TCRdb itself ran the reads through MiXCR, one entry per CDR3 protein. Of about 280,000 distinct CDR3 sequences detected, about 20% appear once; the ten largest clones hold about 20%. This sample was included in a study of T cell repertoires in cytomegalovirus infection. Sequencing was performed on cultured PBMCs, taken from culture after CMV antigen stimulation. V is TRBV19 and J is TRBJ2-2; maybe TRBD1 (6 bases). The receptor was isolated from a human donor in good health (CMV status not recorded). Some clones in this sample may be carry-over from other donors' samples. The CDR3 bases are TGTGCCAGTAGCACCTCGGACAGAAACACCGGGGAGCTGTTTTTT. It codes for CASSTSDRNTGELFF.